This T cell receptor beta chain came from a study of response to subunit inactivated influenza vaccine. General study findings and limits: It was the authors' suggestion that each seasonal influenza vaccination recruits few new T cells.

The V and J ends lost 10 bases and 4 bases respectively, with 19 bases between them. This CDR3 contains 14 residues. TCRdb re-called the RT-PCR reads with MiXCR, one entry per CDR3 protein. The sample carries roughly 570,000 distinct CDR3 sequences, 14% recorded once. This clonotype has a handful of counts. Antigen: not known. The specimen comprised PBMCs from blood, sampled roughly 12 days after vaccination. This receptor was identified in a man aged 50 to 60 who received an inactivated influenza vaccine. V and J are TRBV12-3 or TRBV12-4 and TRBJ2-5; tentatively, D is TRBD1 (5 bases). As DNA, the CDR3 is TGTGCCACTCAAGATCTCAGGGATGCAGAGACCCAGTACTTC. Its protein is CATQDLRDAETQYF.